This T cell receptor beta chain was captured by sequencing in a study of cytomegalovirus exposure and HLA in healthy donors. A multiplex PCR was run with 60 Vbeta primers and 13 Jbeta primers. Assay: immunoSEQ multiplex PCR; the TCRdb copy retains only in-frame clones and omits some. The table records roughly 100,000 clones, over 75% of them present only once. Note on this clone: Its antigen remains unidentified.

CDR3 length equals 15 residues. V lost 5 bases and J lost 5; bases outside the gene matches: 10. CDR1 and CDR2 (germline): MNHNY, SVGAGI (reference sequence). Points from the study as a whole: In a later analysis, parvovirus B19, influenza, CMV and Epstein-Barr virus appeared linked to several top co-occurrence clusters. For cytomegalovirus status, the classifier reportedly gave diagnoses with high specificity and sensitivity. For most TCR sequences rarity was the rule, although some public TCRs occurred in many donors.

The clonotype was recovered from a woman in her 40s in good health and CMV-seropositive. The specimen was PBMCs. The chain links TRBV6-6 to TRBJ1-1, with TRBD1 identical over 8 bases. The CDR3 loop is CASSPQTGVDTEAFF. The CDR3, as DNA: TGTGCCAGCAGTCCCCAGACAGGGGTGGATACTGAAGCTTTCTTT.